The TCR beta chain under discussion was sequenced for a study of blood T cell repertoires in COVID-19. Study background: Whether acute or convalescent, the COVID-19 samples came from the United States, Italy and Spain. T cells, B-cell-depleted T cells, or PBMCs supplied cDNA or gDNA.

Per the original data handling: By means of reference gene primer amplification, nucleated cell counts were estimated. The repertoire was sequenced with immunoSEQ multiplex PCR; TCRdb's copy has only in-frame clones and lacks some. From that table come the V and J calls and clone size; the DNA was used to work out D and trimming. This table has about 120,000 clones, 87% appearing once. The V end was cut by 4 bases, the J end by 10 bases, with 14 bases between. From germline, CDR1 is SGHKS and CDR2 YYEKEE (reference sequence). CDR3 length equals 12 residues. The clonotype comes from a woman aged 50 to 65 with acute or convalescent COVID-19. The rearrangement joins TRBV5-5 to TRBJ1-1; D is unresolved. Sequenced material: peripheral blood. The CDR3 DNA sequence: TGTGCCAGCAGCCAGAGCGGGGTGATAGCTTTCTTT. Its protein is CASSQSGVIAFF.